One and the same sample provided the 24 T cell receptor beta chains below, sequenced in a study of blood T cell repertoires in COVID-19. TCRdb's copy holds only in-frame clones and misses some; the assay was immunoSEQ multiplex PCR. There are 140,000 to 150,000 clones in the sample; around 86% occur only once, and over 8% lies in the top ten. The source material was peripheral blood. Every receptor here comes from a human donor in a cohort sampled during active COVID-19.

This chain joins TRBV6-2 or TRBV6-3 and TRBJ1-5; 7 nucleotides line up with TRBD1. This CDR3 has 17 residues. Losses at the gene ends were 0 bases for V and 7 bases for J; bases not matched to a gene: 12. CDR1 and CDR2 from the germline V gene are MNHEY and SVGEGT. The CDR3 loop is CASSYSKGRGGWQPQHF. Here the CDR3 DNA reads TGTGCCAGCAGTTACTCGAAGGGCCGAGGGGGCTGGCAGCCCCAGCATTTT.

The count of this clone is one. The chain combines TRBV5-1 with TRBJ2-5; 7 bases are a match to TRBD1. CDR1 is SGHRS, CDR2 YFSETQ, per germline. J lost 5 bases, V lost 3 bases, and 4 bases had no gene match. The CDR3 is 13 amino acids. The CDR3 here is CASSSQGVETQYF. In DNA, the CDR3 is TGCGCCAGCAGCTCCCAGGGGGTGGAGACCCAGTACTTC. The whole variable domain, filled in from reference TRBV5-1 and TRBJ2-5, reads KAGVTQTPRYLIKTRGQQVTLSCSPISGHRSVSWYQQTPGQGLQFLFEYFSETQRNKGNFPGRFSGRQFSNSRSEMNVSTLELGDSALYLCASSSQGVETQYFGPGTRLLVL.

This clone was counted only a few times. CDR3 DNA: TGTGCCAGCAGCTTCCAGGGAACCGGGGCCAACGTCCTGACTTTC. Translating gives CASSFQGTGANVLTF. V gene TRBV5-8 combines with J gene TRBJ2-6; D perhaps matches TRBD1 (5 bases). Trimming removed 2 bases from V and 4 bases from J, with 10 bases in between. The CDR3 consists of 15 residues. Per the germline V gene, CDR1 is SGHTS and CDR2 is YDEGEE.

The sample holds a few counts of this clone. The chain carries TRBV6-5 and TRBJ2-1, with 9 bases fitting TRBD1. CDR1 and CDR2 from the germline V gene are MNHEY and SVGAGI. The CDR3 length is 15 residues. J lost 3 bases, V lost 5 bases, and 5 bases had no gene match. The CDR3 DNA sequence: TGTGCCAGCAGTAACAGGGGGCAGTACTACAATGAGCAGTTCTTC. This gives the protein CASSNRGQYYNEQFF.

This chain connects TRBV10-1 to TRBJ2-7; D unresolved. The CDR3 runs to 11 residues. Germline loops: CDR1 WNHNN, CDR2 SYGVQD (reference sequence). V dropped 5 bases and J dropped 5 bases, with 7 bases sitting between them. Here the CDR3 DNA reads TGCGCCAGCAGTTTTGAGAACGAGCAGTACTTC. Translating gives CASSFENEQYF.

This clone appeared many times. The chain has TRBV4-1 and TRBJ1-6, with 7 positions matching TRBD1. Per germline, CDR1 MGHRA and CDR2 YSYEKL. V trimming: 0 bases; J trimming: 2 bases; junction bases outside the gene matches: 4. This CDR3 has 17 residues. DNA for the CDR3: TGCGCCAGCAGCCAAGAGGGACAGCTCCCCTATAATTCACCCCTCCACTTT. Protein sequence: CASSQEGQLPYNSPLHF.

The chain uses TRBV11-2 and TRBJ2-5; the match to TRBD1 covers 7 bases. Unmatched junction bases numbered 8, after V lost 5 bases and J lost 5 bases. The CDR3 extends over 14 amino acids. Germline CDR1 is SGHAT and CDR2 is FQNNGV. CDR3: CASSPRQGGETQYF. The CDR3 bases are TGTGCCAGCAGCCCGCGACAGGGTGGCGAGACCCAGTACTTC. The variable domain in full, with the rest retrieved from reference TRBV11-2 and TRBJ2-5, is EAGVAQSPRYKIIEKRQSVAFWCNPISGHATLYWYQQILGQGPKLLIQFQNNGVVDDSQLPKDRFSAERLKGVDSTLKIQPAKLEDSAVYLCASSPRQGGETQYFGPGTRLLVL.

A few counts support this clone. This rearrangement joins TRBV6-1 to TRBJ1-5; D gene ambiguous. V lost 2 bases, J lost 6 bases, and 14 bases lay in between. The CDR3 extends over 15 amino acids. Germline CDR1 and CDR2: MNHNS and SASEGT. CDR3 sequence: CASSERLGFLQPQHF. The CDR3 nucleotides are TGTGCCAGCAGTGAACGTTTGGGCTTTCTTCAGCCCCAGCATTTT.

This clone has more than one count but fewer than ten. The V call is TRBV28, the J call TRBJ2-1, with TRBD2 matching 9 bases. Germline-derived CDR1 and CDR2 are MDHEN and SYDVKM. Losses at the gene ends were 5 bases for V and 5 bases for J; bases not matched to a gene: 4. This CDR3 is built from 14 residues. This CDR3 is CASSLAGTDNEQFF. Here the CDR3 DNA reads TGTGCCAGCAGTCTAGCGGGGACAGACAATGAGCAGTTCTTC.

This rearrangement joins TRBV19 to TRBJ1-5; TRBD1 is a possible D gene (5 bases). Germline V gives CDR1 LNHDA, CDR2 SQIVND (reference sequence). The CDR3 is 16 amino acids. The V end was cut by 7 bases, the J end by 4 bases, with 20 bases between. CDR3 DNA: TGTGCCAGTACCTCGTTAGGGACTTTACGGAATCAGCCCCAGCATTTT. Its translation: CASTSLGTLRNQPQHF.

This sequence joins TRBV11-1 and TRBJ1-2; 9 bases match TRBD1. This CDR3 region has 14 residues. The germline V gene has CDR1 SGHAT and CDR2 FQDESV (reference sequence). V trimming: 5 bases; J trimming: 3 bases; junction bases outside the gene matches: 4. CDR3 in DNA: TGTGCCAGCAGCCAGGACAGGGGTTACTATGGCTACACCTTC. It yields the protein CASSQDRGYYGYTF.

The count of this clone is one. This chain joins TRBV18 and TRBJ1-3, with TRBD1 matching over 10 bases. V lost 3 bases and J lost 1; bases outside the gene matches: 6. From germline, CDR1 is KGHSH and CDR2 LQKENI. This CDR3 has 17 residues. The CDR3 loop reads CASSPGTGARSGNTIYF. The CDR3 DNA reads as TGTGCCAGCTCACCCGGGACAGGGGCGAGGTCTGGAAACACCATATATTTT.

The chain links TRBV4-2 to TRBJ2-7, with TRBD1 matching over 8 bases. V dropped 3 bases and J dropped 3; count of bases not matched to a gene: 16. Germline V gene data show CDR1 as LGHNA and CDR2 as YNFKEQ. The CDR3 runs 18 residues. The CDR3 nucleotides are TGTGCCAGCAGCCAGCGGGCAATGACAGGGGAAATGGACTACGAGCAGTACTTC. Its translation: CASSQRAMTGEMDYEQYF.

This clone was picked up a small number of times. The V and J genes are TRBV7-2 and TRBJ2-3; possibly TRBD1 for D (6 bases). Germline values: CDR1 SGHTA, CDR2 FQGNSA. This CDR3 has 14 residues. V was clipped by 8 bases and J by 3 bases, with 15 bases between them. The CDR3: CASRTRQGTDTQYF. The CDR3 DNA reads TGTGCCAGCCGTACCCGCCAGGGGACAGATACGCAGTATTTT. Full variable domain (rest looked up from reference TRBV7-2 and TRBJ2-3): GAGVSQSPSNKVTEKGKDVELRCDPISGHTALYWYRQSLGQGLEFLIYFQGNSAPDKSGLPSDRFSAERTGGSVSTLTIQRTQQEDSAVYLCASRTRQGTDTQYFGPGTRLTVL.

CDR3 loop: CASSSPGQGYLWGSYNEQFF. CDR3 DNA: TGTGCCAGCAGTTCACCGGGACAGGGTTACCTCTGGGGCTCCTACAATGAGCAGTTCTTC. V is TRBV7-8 and J is TRBJ2-1, with 9 positions matching TRBD1. The CDR3 loop spans 20 amino acids. Germline CDR1 and CDR2: SGHVS and FQNEAQ. The junction had 18 bases not matched to a gene; V was cut back by 6 bases and J by 0 bases.

This clone has a handful of counts. The rearrangement links TRBV14 to TRBJ2-7; 8 bases map to TRBD2. The CDR3 extends over 15 amino acids. Germline-derived CDR1 and CDR2 are SGHDN and FVKESK. J was trimmed by 0 bases and V by 5 bases; bases with no gene match: 6. As DNA, the CDR3 is TGTGCCAGCAGCAACCTAGCGGGCAACTCCTACGAGCAGTACTTC. It specifies CASSNLAGNSYEQYF. The complete variable domain, with remaining parts taken from reference TRBV14 and TRBJ2-7, reads EAGVTQFPSHSVIEKGQTVTLRCDPISGHDNLYWYRRVMGKEIKFLLHFVKESKQDESGMPNNRFLAERTGGTYSTLKVQPAELEDSGVYFCASSNLAGNSYEQYFGPGTRLTVT.

CDR3 nucleotides: TGTGCCAGCACCCGTGTGCGGGAAGGCTACGAGCAGTACTTC. This encodes CASTRVREGYEQYF. The chain couples TRBV21-1 to TRBJ2-7; the listed D gene, TRBD2, was not tested against the DNA. TRBV21-1 is listed as a pseudogene. The CDR3 runs to 14 residues.

This clone was observed a handful of times. This chain links TRBV6-5 with TRBJ1-6, with 11 bases lining up with TRBD1. CDR1 and CDR2 (germline): MNHEY, SVGAGI. The length of the CDR3 is 13 residues. Germline trimming cut 10 bases from V and 12 bases from J; bases unmatched to any gene: 8. As DNA, the CDR3 is TGTGCCACCACCGGGACAGGGGGATTACCCCTCCACTTT. Its translation: CATTGTGGLPLHF.

V and J are TRBV11-2 and TRBJ1-1; D unclear. CDR3 length equals 16 residues. CDR1 and CDR2 (germline): SGHAT, FQNNGV. Trimming took off 1 base at V and 0 bases at J, with 12 bases between the two ends. The CDR3 region is CASSLVGDGLNTEAFF. CDR3 nucleotide sequence: TGTGCCAGCAGCTTAGTGGGAGACGGATTGAACACTGAAGCTTTCTTT.

This clone was picked up one time. The chain joins TRBV6-1 to TRBJ2-1, with a tentative D call TRBD1 (5 bases). V gave up 2 bases and J gave up 3 bases, with 11 bases separating them. The CDR3 spans 15 residues. Per germline, CDR1 MNHNS and CDR2 SASEGT. DNA of the CDR3: TGTGCCAGCAGTGAATTTGAGACAGACTACAATGAGCAGTTCTTC. Protein sequence: CASSEFETDYNEQFF.

This clone turned up a few times. Relative to the germline gene, one junction end is altered; a read error may explain this. The J gene is TRBJ2-7, the V gene TRBV18; a possible D gene is TRBD1 (5 bases). Germline V gene sequence: CDR1 KGHSH, CDR2 LQKENI. CDR3 size: 12 residues. CDR3 amino acids: CASSPGQGTINF. DNA for the CDR3: TGTGCCAGCTCACCCGGGCAGGGAACAATTAACTTC.

The chain uses TRBV2 and TRBJ2-7; TRBD1 matches 8 bases. Germline V gives CDR1 SNHLY, CDR2 FYNNEI. This CDR3 region has 12 residues. The J segment lost 9 bases and the V segment lost 5 bases, leaving 6 bases of the junction unmatched. The DNA for the CDR3 is TGTGCCAGCAGTCCGGCAGGGGGCGTGCAGTACTTC. This sequence encodes CASSPAGGVQYF. The variable domain in full, completed from reference TRBV2 and TRBJ2-7, reads EPEVTQTPSHQVTQMGQEVILRCVPISNHLYFYWYRQILGQKVEFLVSFYNNEISEKSEIFDDQFSVERPDGSNFTLKIRSTKLEDSAMYFCASSPAGGVQYFGPGTRLTVT.

The CDR3 nucleotides are TGTGCCAGCAGCCCAGGTCTAGCGGGGGGCTCCTACGAGCAGTACTTC. Protein sequence: CASSPGLAGGSYEQYF. The chain carries TRBV5-4 and TRBJ2-7, with 11 nucleotides matching TRBD2. The CDR3 length is 16 residues. Germline V gives CDR1 SGHNT, CDR2 YYREEE (reference sequence). V lost 4 bases, J lost 0 bases, and 6 bases stayed unmatched.

The chain uses TRBV28 and TRBJ1-2, with 7 bases lining up with TRBD1. This CDR3 is built from 16 residues. CDR1 and CDR2 from the germline V gene are MDHEN and SYDVKM. Trimming removed 5 bases from V and 4 bases from J; junction bases left unmatched: 13. The CDR3 loop reads CASSPNYRGHGYGYTF. The CDR3 DNA follows: TGTGCCAGCAGTCCTAACTACAGGGGACACGGCTATGGCTACACCTTC.